This T cell receptor beta chain was captured in a study of primary melanoma T cells and metastatic recurrence (dated by TCRdb to 2018 to 2021). About the full investigation: The cohort consisted of 150 to 250 primary melanomas of stage T2 to T4, each more than 1 mm thick. Histopathological grading of tumor-infiltrating lymphocytes was compared with the sequencing-derived T-cell fraction. Progression-free survival was the clinical outcome compared against the T-cell fraction measured by TCR beta sequencing. Whether T-cell fraction and T-cell repertoire clonality in primary melanoma tumors predicted patient outcome was tested in the study. Paper-wide results and their limitations: Reportedly, adding T-cell fraction to tumor thickness improved progression-free survival prediction more than adding any other histopathological variable did. Regardless of nodal disease, mitotic rate or ulceration status, a T-cell fraction above 20% appeared to be protective. The tumor T-cell fraction reportedly predicted progression-free survival independently of thickness, ulceration, mitotic rate and age. An effective T-cell-mediated antitumor response in primary melanoma was presented by the authors only as a suggestion rather than as a demonstrated mechanism.

Libraries were built with the immunoSEQ multiplex PCR assay. High-throughput sequencing of the T-cell receptor beta chain was performed on primary melanoma tumor tissue. In the source study's methods: The repertoire analyses covered TCRB CDR3 sharing between samples and the distribution of insertions and deletions. A gradient-boosted model ranked the predictive value of the T-cell fraction against histopathological variables. TCRdb's version of the immuneACCESS table is confined to in-frame rearrangements and falls short of the full clone set. An unresolved V gene accounts for under half of the shortfall where checked; the remainder is of unknown origin. Clonal size and the V and J genes are those of that table, whereas D and trimming came from the DNA. The table held for this sample gives more than 50 clones. CDR1 LNHDA and CDR2 SQIVND were looked up in the germline V gene (reference sequence). The CDR3 sequence holds 16 residues, the cysteine and phenylalanine included. Only CDR3 DNA remains: 48 bases, in frame from the first base. Relative to germline, V is missing 7 bases and J is missing 4 bases, with 6 bases of the junction outside any gene match.

In the case of this clone: Its cognate antigen has yet to be identified. One base away there is no much larger clone; base qualities are not given.

Patients had primary melanoma that had been surgically resected and was considered potentially curable but at risk of metastatic recurrence. The clonotype comes from a human donor with melanoma. The sequence joins TRBV19 to TRBJ2-1; 14 nucleotides in the junction match TRBD2. The specimen sequenced was melanoma tumor tissue. The DNA sequence follows: TGTGCCAGTAATCCGACTAGCGGGAGGGGGTACAATGAGCAGTTCTTC. This sequence encodes CASNPTSGRGYNEQFF.